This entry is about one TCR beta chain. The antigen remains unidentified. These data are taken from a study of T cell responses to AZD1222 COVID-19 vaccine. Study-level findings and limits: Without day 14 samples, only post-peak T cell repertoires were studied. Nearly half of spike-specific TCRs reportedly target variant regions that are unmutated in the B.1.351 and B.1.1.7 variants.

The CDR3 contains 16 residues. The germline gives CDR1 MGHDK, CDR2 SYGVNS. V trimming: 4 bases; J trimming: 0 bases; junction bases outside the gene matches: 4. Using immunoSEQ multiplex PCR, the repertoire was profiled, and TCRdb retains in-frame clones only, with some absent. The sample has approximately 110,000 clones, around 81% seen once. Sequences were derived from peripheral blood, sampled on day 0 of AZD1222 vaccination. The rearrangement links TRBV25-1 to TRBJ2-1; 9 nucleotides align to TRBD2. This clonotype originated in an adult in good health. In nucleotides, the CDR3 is TGTGCCAGCAGTGGCCCGGGACTAGCCTCCTACAATGAGCAGTTCTTC. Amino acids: CASSGPGLASYNEQFF.